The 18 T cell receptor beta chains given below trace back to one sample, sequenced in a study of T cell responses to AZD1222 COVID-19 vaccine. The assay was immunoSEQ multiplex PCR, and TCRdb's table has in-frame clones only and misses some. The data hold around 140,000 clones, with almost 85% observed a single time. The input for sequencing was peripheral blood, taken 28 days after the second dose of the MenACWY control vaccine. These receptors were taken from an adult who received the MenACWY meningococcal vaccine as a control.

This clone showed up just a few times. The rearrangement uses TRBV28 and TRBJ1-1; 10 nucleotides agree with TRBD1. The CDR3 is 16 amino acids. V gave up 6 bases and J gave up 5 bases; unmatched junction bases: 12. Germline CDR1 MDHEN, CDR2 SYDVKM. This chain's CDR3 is CASRATGGRSGTEAFF. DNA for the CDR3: TGTGCCAGCAGGGCGACAGGGGGCCGTTCTGGAACTGAAGCTTTCTTT.

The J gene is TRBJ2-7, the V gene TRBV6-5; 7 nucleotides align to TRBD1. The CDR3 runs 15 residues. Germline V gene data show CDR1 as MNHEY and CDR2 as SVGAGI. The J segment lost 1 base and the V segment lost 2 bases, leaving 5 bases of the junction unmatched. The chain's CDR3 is CASSYPPGQSYEQYF. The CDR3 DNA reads TGTGCCAGCAGTTACCCCCCGGGACAGTCCTACGAGCAGTACTTC.

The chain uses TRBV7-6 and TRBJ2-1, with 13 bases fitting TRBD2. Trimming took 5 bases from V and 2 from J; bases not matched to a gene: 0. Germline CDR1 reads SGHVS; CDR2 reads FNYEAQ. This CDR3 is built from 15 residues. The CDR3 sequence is CASSGLAGAYNEQFF. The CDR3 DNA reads TGTGCCAGCAGCGGACTAGCGGGGGCCTACAATGAGCAGTTCTTC.

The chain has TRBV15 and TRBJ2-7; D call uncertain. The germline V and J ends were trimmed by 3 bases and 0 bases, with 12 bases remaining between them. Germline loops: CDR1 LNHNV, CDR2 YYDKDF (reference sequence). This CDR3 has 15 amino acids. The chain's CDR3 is CATSRLVGSSYEQYF. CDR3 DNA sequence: TGTGCCACCAGCAGGTTGGTTGGTTCCTCCTACGAGCAGTACTTC.

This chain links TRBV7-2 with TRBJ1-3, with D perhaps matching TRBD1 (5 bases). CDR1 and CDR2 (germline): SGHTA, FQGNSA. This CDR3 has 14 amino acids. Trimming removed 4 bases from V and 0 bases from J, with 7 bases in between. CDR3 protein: CASSWGLSGNTIYF. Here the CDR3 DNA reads TGTGCCAGCAGCTGGGGCCTCTCTGGAAACACCATATATTTT.

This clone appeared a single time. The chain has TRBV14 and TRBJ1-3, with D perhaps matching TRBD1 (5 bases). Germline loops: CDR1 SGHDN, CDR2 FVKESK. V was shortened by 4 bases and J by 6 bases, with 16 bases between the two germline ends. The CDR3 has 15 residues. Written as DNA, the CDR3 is TGTGCCAGCAGCCCGGCGGGACTTGCGGCAAACACCATATATTTT. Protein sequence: CASSPAGLAANTIYF.

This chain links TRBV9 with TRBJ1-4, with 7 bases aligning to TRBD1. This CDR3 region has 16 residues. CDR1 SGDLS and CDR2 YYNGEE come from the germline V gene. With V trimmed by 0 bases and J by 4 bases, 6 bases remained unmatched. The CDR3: CASSVGSGQLNEKLFF. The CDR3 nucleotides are TGTGCCAGCAGCGTAGGCTCGGGACAGCTTAATGAAAAACTGTTTTTT.

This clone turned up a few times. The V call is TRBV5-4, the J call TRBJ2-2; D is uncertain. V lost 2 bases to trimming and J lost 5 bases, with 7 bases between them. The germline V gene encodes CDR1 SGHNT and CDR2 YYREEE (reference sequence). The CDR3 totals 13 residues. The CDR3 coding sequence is TGTGCCAGCAGCTTCTTAGGAACCGGGGAGCTGTTTTTT. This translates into CASSFLGTGELFF.

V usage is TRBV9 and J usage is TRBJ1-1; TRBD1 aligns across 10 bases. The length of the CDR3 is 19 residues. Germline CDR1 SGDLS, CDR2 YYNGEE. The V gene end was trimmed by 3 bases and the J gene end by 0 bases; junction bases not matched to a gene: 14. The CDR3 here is CASSAGPRTGGKLNTEAFF. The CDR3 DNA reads TGTGCCAGCAGCGCCGGACCTAGGACAGGGGGTAAGCTGAACACTGAAGCTTTCTTT.

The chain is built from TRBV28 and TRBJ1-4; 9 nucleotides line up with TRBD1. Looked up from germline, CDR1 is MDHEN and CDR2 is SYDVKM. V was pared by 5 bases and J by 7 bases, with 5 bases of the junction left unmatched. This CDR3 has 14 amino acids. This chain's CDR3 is CASSPGTGTEKLFF. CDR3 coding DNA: TGTGCCAGCAGTCCCGGGACAGGGACTGAAAAACTGTTTTTT.

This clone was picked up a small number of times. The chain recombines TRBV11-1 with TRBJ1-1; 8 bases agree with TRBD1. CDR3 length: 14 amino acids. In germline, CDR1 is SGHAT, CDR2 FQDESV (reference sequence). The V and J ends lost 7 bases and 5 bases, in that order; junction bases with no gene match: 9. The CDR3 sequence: CASNPRGQRTEAFF. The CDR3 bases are TGTGCCAGCAACCCCAGGGGGCAAAGGACTGAAGCTTTCTTT.

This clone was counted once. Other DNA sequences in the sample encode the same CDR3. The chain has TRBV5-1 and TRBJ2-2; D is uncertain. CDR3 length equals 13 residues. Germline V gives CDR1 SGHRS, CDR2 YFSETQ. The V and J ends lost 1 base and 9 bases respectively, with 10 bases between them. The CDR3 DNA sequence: TGCGCCAGCAGCTTGACCCCTCCGCGGGAGCTGTTTTTT. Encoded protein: CASSLTPPRELFF.

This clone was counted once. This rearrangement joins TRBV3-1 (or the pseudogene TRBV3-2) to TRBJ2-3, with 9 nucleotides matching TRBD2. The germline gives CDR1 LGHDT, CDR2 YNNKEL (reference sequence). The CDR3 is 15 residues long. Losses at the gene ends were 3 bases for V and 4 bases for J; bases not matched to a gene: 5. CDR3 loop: CASSQRGGIPDTQYF. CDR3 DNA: TGTGCCAGCAGCCAGCGGGGGGGCATTCCAGATACGCAGTATTTT.

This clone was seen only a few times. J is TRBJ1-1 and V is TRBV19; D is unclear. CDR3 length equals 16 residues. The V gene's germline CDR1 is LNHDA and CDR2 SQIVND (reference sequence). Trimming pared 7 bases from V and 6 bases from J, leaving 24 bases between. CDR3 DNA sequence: TGTGCCAGTATGGATTATCCGGCAGACGAGTTTTCTGAAGCTTTCTTT. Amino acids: CASMDYPADEFSEAFF.

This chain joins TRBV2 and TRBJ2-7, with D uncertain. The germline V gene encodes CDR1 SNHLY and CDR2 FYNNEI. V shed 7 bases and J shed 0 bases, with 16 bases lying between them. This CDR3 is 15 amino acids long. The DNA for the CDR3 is TGTGCCAGCACCCTTGTGAGGTCCTACTCCTACGAGCAGTACTTC. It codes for CASTLVRSYSYEQYF. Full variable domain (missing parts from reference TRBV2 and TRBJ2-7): EPEVTQTPSHQVTQMGQEVILRCVPISNHLYFYWYRQILGQKVEFLVSFYNNEISEKSEIFDDQFSVERPDGSNFTLKIRSTKLEDSAMYFCASTLVRSYSYEQYFGPGTRLTVT.

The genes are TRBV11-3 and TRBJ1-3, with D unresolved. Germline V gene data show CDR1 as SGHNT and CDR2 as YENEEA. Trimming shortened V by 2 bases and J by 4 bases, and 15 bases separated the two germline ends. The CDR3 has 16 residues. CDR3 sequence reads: CASSLSFGRAGNTIYF. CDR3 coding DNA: TGTGCCAGCAGCTTATCCTTCGGGAGGGCAGGAAACACCATATATTTT.

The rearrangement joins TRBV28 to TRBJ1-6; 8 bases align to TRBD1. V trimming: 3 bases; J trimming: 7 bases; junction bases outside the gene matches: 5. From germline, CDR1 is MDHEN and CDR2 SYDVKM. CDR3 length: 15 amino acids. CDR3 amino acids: CASSLIRTGNSPLHF. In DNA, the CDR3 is TGTGCCAGCAGTTTGATCCGGACAGGGAATTCACCCCTCCACTTT.

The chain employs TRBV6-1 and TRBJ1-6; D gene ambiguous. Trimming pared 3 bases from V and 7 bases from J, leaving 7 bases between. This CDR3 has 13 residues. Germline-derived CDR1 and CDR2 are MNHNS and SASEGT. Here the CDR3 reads CASSDEGNSPLHF. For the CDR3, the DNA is TGTGCCAGCAGTGATGAGGGAAATTCACCCCTCCACTTT.